By its share, the clone carrying this TCR beta chain is medium-sized. Using immunoSEQ multiplex PCR, the repertoire was profiled, and TCRdb retains in-frame clones only, with some absent. In the table there are nearly 25,000 clones, 55% to 75% of which are singletons. The data stem from a study of T cell clones after liver transplantation. This CDR3 is 14 amino acids long. Germline V gene sequence: CDR1 SEHNR, CDR2 FQNEAQ (reference sequence). Trimming cost V 1 base and J 13 bases, with 14 bases left between them. The specimen was CD4+ T cells from blood, collected before liver transplant. The chain links TRBV7-9 to TRBJ1-6, with unresolved D. This sequence originates from a human donor who received a liver transplant. CDR3 in DNA: TGTGCCAGCAGCTTAGGCGGCCAGGTCTCTCCCCTCCACTTT. Protein sequence: CASSLGGQVSPLHF.